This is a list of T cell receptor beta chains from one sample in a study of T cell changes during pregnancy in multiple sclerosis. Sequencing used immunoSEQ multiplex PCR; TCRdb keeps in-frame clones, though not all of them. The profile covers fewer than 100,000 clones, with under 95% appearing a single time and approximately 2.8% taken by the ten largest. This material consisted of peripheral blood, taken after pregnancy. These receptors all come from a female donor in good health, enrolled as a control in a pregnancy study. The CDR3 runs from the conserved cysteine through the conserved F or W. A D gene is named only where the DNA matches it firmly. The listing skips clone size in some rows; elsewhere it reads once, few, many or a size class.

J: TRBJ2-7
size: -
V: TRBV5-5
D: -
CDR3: CASTRGWSYEQYF
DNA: TGTGCCAGCACCAGGGGTTGGTCCTACGAGCAGTACTTC

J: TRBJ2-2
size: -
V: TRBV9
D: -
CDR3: CASSGQSLNTGELFF
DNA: TGTGCCAGCAGCGGACAAAGCTTGAACACCGGGGAGCTGTTTTTT

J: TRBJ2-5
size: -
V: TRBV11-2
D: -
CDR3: CASSWGTGLETQYF
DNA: TGTGCCAGCAGCTGGGGGACTGGGTTAGAGACCCAGTACTTC

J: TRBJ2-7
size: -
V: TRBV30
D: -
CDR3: CAWSSGGAAVYEQYF
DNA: TGTGCCTGGAGTTCTGGAGGCGCCGCCGTCTACGAGCAGTACTTC

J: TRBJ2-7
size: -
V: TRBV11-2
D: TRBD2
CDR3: CASSLVLGASGVHEQYF
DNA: TGTGCCAGCAGCTTAGTTCTAGGTGCTAGCGGGGTCCACGAGCAGTACTTC

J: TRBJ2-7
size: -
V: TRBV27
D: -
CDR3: CASSADGRTYEQYF
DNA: TGTGCCAGCAGTGCAGACGGGAGAACCTACGAGCAGTACTTC

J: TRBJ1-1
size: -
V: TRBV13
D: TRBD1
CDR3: CASSLSWSGGNTEAFF
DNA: TGTGCCAGCAGCTTATCCTGGTCAGGGGGGAACACTGAAGCTTTCTTT

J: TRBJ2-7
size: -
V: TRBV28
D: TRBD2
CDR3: CASSPGTSGLREQYF
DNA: TGTGCCAGCAGTCCAGGGACTAGCGGTCTGAGGGAGCAGTACTTC

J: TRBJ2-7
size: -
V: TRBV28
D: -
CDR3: CASLSWTHPTYEQYF
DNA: TGTGCCAGCCTTTCTTGGACACATCCTACCTACGAGCAGTACTTC

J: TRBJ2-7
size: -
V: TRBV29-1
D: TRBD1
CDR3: CSVGGTGSSYEQYF
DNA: TGCAGCGTTGGCGGGACAGGGTCCTCCTACGAGCAGTACTTC

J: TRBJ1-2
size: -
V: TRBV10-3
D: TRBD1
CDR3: CAIRETGGYGYTF
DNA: TGTGCCATCAGAGAAACAGGGGGCTATGGCTACACCTTC

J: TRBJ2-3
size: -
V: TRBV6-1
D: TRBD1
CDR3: CATSLDRDTQYF
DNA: TGTGCCACCAGCTTGGACAGGGATACGCAGTATTTT

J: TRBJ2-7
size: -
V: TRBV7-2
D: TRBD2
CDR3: CASSLESSGSYEQYF
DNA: TGTGCCAGCAGCTTAGAGTCTAGCGGATCCTACGAGCAGTACTTC

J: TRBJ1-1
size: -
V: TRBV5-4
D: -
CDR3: CASSSQGWVTEAFF
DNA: TGTGCCAGCAGCTCACAGGGTTGGGTCACTGAAGCTTTCTTT

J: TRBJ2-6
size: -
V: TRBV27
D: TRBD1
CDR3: CATWRDRSSGANVLTF
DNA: TGTGCCACCTGGCGGGACAGGAGCTCTGGGGCCAACGTCCTGACTTTC

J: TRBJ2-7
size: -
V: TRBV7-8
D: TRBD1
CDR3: CASSLASAFPGQGPYEQYF
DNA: TGTGCCAGCAGCTTAGCTTCCGCCTTTCCGGGACAGGGCCCCTACGAGCAGTACTTC

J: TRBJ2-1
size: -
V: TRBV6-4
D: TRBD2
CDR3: CASSDLAGGDEQFF
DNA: TGTGCCAGCAGTGACCTGGCGGGAGGGGATGAGCAGTTCTTC

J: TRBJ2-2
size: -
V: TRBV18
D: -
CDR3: CASSPQDRSSGELFF
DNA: TGTGCCAGCTCACCACAAGACAGATCGTCCGGGGAGCTGTTTTTT

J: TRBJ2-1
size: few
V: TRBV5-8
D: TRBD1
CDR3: CASSFFQGAIYNEQFF
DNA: TGTGCCAGCAGCTTCTTCCAGGGGGCAATCTACAATGAGCAGTTCTTC

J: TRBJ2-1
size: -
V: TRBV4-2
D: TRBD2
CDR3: CASSQTLAGGDNEQFF
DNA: TGTGCCAGCAGCCAAACACTAGCGGGGGGGGACAATGAGCAGTTCTTC

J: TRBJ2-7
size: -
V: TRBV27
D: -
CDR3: CASSLGLSSYEQYF
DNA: TGTGCCAGCAGTTTAGGGCTAAGCTCCTACGAGCAGTACTTC

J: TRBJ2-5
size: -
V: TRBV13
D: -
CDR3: CASSSLMGTWAETQYF
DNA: TGTGCCAGCAGTTCACTCATGGGTACCTGGGCAGAGACCCAGTACTTC

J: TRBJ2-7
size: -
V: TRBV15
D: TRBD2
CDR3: CATSAGTNSYEQYF
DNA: TGTGCCACCAGCGCCGGGACTAACTCCTACGAGCAGTACTTC

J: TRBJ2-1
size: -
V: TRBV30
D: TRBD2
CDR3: CAWNPGLEGIEQFF
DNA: TGTGCCTGGAATCCGGGACTAGAAGGGATTGAGCAGTTCTTC

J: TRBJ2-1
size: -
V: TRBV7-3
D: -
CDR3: CASSSASRGYNEQFF
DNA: TGTGCCAGCAGCTCCGCTAGCCGGGGTTACAATGAGCAGTTCTTC

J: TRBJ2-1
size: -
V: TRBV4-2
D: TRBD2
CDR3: CASSQDLRREVYNEQFF
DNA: TGTGCCAGCAGCCAAGATCTAAGGCGGGAGGTCTACAATGAGCAGTTCTTC

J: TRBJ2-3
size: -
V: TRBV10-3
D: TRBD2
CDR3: CAISELAGVGYTQYF
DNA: TGTGCCATCAGTGAACTAGCGGGAGTTGGTTATACGCAGTATTTT

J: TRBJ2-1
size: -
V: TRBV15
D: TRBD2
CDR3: CATSSSGRVPNEQFF
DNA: TGTGCCACCAGCAGTAGCGGGAGGGTCCCGAATGAGCAGTTCTTC

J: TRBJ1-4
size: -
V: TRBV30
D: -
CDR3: CAGTLVSPNEKLFF
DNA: TGTGCTGGCACCCTCGTCAGTCCGAATGAAAAACTGTTTTTT

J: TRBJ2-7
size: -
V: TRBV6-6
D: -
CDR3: CASSYSLGSGHYEQYF
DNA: TGTGCCAGCAGTTACTCTTTGGGGAGCGGCCATTACGAGCAGTACTTC

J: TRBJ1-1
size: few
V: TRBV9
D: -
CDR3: CASSGWHTEAFF
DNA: TGTGCCAGCAGCGGTTGGCACACTGAAGCTTTCTTT

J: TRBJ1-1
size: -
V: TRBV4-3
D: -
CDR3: CASSQDLSTGMNTEAFF
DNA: TGCGCCAGCAGCCAAGATTTATCGACAGGAATGAACACTGAAGCTTTCTTT

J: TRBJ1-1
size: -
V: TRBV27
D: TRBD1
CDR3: CASSLRGQVNTEAFF
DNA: TGTGCCAGCAGTCTCAGGGGGCAGGTGAACACTGAAGCTTTCTTT

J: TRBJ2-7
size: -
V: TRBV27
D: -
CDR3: CASSFRSTYEQYF
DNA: TGTGCCAGCAGTTTCCGGTCGACCTACGAGCAGTACTTC

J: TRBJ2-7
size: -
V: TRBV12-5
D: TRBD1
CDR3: CASGLGQGYEQYF
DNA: TGTGCTAGTGGTTTGGGACAGGGATACGAGCAGTACTTC

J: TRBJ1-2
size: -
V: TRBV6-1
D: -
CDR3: CASLGTHYGYTF
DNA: TGTGCCAGCCTGGGGACTCACTATGGCTACACCTTC

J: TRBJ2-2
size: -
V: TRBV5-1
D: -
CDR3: CASSSPQSGGELFF
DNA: TGCGCCAGCAGCTCGCCTCAGTCGGGCGGGGAGCTGTTTTTT

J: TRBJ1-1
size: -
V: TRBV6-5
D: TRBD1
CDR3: CASSYSGGRGDTEAFF
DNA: TGTGCCAGCAGTTACTCAGGGGGCCGAGGCGACACTGAAGCTTTCTTT

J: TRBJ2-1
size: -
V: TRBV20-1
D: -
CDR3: CSVIGSGEQFF
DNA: TGCAGTGTCATTGGGTCGGGAGAGCAGTTCTTC

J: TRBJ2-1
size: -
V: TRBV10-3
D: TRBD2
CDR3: CAIKGGTSGGSDEQFF
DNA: TGTGCCATCAAAGGGGGGACTAGCGGGGGCTCGGATGAGCAGTTCTTC